The present entry profiles one T cell receptor beta chain with its context. Its antigen remains unknown. Data came from immunoSEQ multiplex PCR; TCRdb stores just in-frame clones and leaves some out. The sample holds approximately 45,000 clones, around 90% seen once. The sample comes from a study of T cell responses to AZD1222 COVID-19 vaccine. General observations from the study: Seropositive AZD1222 recipients at baseline numbered only five or six. Mostly white British, mostly female donors; authors suggested clonal diversity may be underestimated.

CDR1 is SGHDN and CDR2 is FVKESK in the germline V gene. CDR3 size: 15 residues. V was pared by 0 bases and J by 5 bases, with 13 bases between. This chain uses TRBV14 with TRBJ1-1, with a tentative D call TRBD1 (5 bases). This receptor was identified in an adult who received the AZD1222 COVID-19 vaccine. The sequences come from peripheral blood, collected 28 days after the second AZD1222 dose. This CDR3 is CASSQDSRVLTEAFF. The CDR3, as DNA: TGTGCCAGCAGCCAAGATAGCAGGGTGTTGACTGAAGCTTTCTTT. Using reference TRBV14 and TRBJ1-1 for the parts outside the CDR3, the full variable domain is EAGVTQFPSHSVIEKGQTVTLRCDPISGHDNLYWYRRVMGKEIKFLLHFVKESKQDESGMPNNRFLAERTGGTYSTLKVQPAELEDSGVYFCASSQDSRVLTEAFFGQGTRLTVV.